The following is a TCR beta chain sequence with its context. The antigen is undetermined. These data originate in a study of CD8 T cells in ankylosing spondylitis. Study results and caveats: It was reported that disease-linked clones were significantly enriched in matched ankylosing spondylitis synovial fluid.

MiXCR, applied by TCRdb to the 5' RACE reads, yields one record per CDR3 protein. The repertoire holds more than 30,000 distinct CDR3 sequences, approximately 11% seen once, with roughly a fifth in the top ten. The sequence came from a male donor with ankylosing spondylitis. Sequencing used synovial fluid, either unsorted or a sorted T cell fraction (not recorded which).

For the CDR3, the DNA is TGTGCCAGCAGCCCAGCGGGGGGATCCAATTCACCCCTCCACTTT. Protein product: CASSPAGGSNSPLHF. The chain links TRBV4-2 to TRBJ1-6, with D possibly TRBD1 on 5 matching bases. The V and J ends lost 4 bases and 7 bases respectively, with 14 bases between them. The germline V gene encodes CDR1 LGHNA and CDR2 YNFKEQ. This CDR3 has 15 amino acids.